One T cell receptor beta chain is described in this entry. Original methodology: Cell counts per sample came from amplifying reference gene primers. TCRdb's table, derived via immunoSEQ multiplex PCR, lists solely in-frame clones and lacks some. The DNA gave D and trimming, while V, J and clone size come from that table. The sample records approximately 150,000 clones, 88% being singletons. This entry comes from a study of blood T cell repertoires in COVID-19. About the research overall: Samples of COVID-19 (acute and convalescent) were obtained from the United States, Italy and Spain. Nucleic acid was either cDNA or gDNA, and it came from T cells, B-cell-depleted T cells, or PBMCs.

The CDR3 is 14 amino acids. V lost 6 bases, J lost 14 bases, and 25 bases lay in between. Germline CDR1 MNHEY, CDR2 SVGAGI. This TCR came from a man in his 70s with acute or convalescent COVID-19. The chain couples TRBV6-5 to TRBJ1-2, with a possible D match to TRBD1 (6 bases). The sample consisted of peripheral blood. The CDR3 sequence is CASSREGGRSLATF. DNA of the CDR3: TGTGCCAGCAGCCGGGAGGGGGGAAGGTCACTGGCAACCTTC.